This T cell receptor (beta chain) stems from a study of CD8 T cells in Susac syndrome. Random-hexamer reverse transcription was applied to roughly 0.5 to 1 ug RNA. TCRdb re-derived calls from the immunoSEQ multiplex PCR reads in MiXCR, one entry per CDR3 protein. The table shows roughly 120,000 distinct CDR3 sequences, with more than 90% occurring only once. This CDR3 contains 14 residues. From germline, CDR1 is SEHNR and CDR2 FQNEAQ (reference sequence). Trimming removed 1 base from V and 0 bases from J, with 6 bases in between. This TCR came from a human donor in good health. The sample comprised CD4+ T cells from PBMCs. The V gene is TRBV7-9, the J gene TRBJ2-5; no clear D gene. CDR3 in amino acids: CASSLDTHQETQYF. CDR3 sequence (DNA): TGTGCCAGCAGCTTAGACACGCACCAAGAGACCCAGTACTTC.